Shown below are 29 T cell receptor beta chains from a single sample sequenced in a study of beta chain features in type 1 diabetes. Notes on the study in general: For Type 1 diabetes patients, all four CD4+ subsets carried TCRB CDR3s that were moderately but significantly shorter.

Every isolated RNA sample was fully reverse transcribed, so sequencing captured expressed TCRB transcripts. Sequencing used immunoSEQ multiplex PCR; TCRdb keeps in-frame clones, though not all of them. The table lists about 280,000 clones, approximately 15% of them singletons, with less than 0.02% in the top ten. What these receptors recognize is not known. The sequenced material came from naive CD4+ T cells from blood. Receptors originate from a young man with type 1 diabetes.

The chain joins TRBV2 to TRBJ2-2; D not resolved. CDR1 is SNHLY, CDR2 FYNNEI, per germline. This CDR3 has 13 residues. Trimming removed 4 bases from V and 1 base from J, with 4 bases in between. CDR3 bases: TGTGCCAGCAGTGGCGAGAACACCGGGGAGCTGTTTTTT. Its translation: CASSGENTGELFF.

This clone was detected only a few times. The chain couples TRBV11-2 to TRBJ1-1, with TRBD1 as a possible D gene (6 bases). The CDR3 extends over 14 amino acids. Germline V CDR1 and CDR2: SGHAT, FQNNGV. The V end was cut by 6 bases, the J end by 3 bases, with 14 bases between. CDR3 residues: CASSSGQPHTEAFF. The CDR3 bases are TGTGCCAGCAGTTCTGGACAGCCTCACACTGAAGCTTTCTTT. The full variable domain, rest sourced from reference TRBV11-2 and TRBJ1-1, is EAGVAQSPRYKIIEKRQSVAFWCNPISGHATLYWYQQILGQGPKLLIQFQNNGVVDDSQLPKDRFSAERLKGVDSTLKIQPAKLEDSAVYLCASSSGQPHTEAFFGQGTRLTVV.

J is TRBJ2-1 and V is TRBV6-5, with 13 positions matching TRBD2. The V segment lost 2 bases and the J segment 5 bases; nucleotides outside the gene matches: 3. From germline, CDR1 is MNHEY and CDR2 SVGAGI. The CDR3 is made up of 16 amino acids. The chain's CDR3 is CASSYGGTSGNNEQFF. Written as DNA, the CDR3 is TGTGCCAGCAGTTACGGGGGGACTAGCGGGAACAATGAGCAGTTCTTC.

The chain links TRBV9 to TRBJ2-7; TRBD2 matches at 7 bases. This CDR3 contains 16 residues. J gave up 2 bases and V 3 bases, and 11 bases lay outside the gene matches. CDR1 is SGDLS and CDR2 is YYNGEE in the germline V gene. CDR3 residues: CASSDRTRSFAYEQYF. Written as DNA, the CDR3 is TGTGCCAGCAGCGACCGGACTAGAAGTTTCGCCTACGAGCAGTACTTC.

J is TRBJ1-2 and V is TRBV9, with D possibly matching TRBD1 (6 bases). The V end lost 0 bases, the J end lost 4 bases, and 16 bases lay between the germline ends. Germline V gives CDR1 SGDLS, CDR2 YYNGEE. CDR3 length equals 16 residues. Written as DNA, the CDR3 is TGTGCCAGCAGCGTAGGTTCGGACAGCCCTTTCTATGGCTACACCTTC. Residues: CASSVGSDSPFYGYTF.

This clone has a handful of counts. This chain connects TRBV19 to TRBJ2-3; D possibly corresponds to TRBD2 (5 bases). CDR1 and CDR2 from the germline V gene are LNHDA and SQIVND (reference sequence). This CDR3 spans 13 amino acids. V lost 6 bases, J lost 0 bases, and 7 bases lay in between. DNA for the CDR3: TGTGCCAGTAGACTAGTCAGCACAGATACGCAGTATTTT. This encodes CASRLVSTDTQYF. Full variable domain (missing parts from reference TRBV19 and TRBJ2-3): DGGITQSPKYLFRKEGQNVTLSCEQNLNHDAMYWYRQDPGQGLRLIYYSQIVNDFQKGDIAEGYSVSREKKESFPLTVTSAQKNPTAFYLCASRLVSTDTQYFGPGTRLTVL.

Only a few counts were recorded for this clone. The rearrangement joins TRBV6-4 to TRBJ2-3; the match to TRBD1 covers 11 bases. J gave up 6 bases and V 3 bases, and 8 bases lay outside the gene matches. The V gene's germline CDR1 is MRHNA and CDR2 SNTAGT. The CDR3 has 16 amino acids. Here the CDR3 reads CASSEDPGTGGDTQYF. The CDR3 coding sequence is TGTGCCAGCAGTGAGGATCCGGGGACAGGGGGGGATACGCAGTATTTT.

This clone was observed a few times. V gene TRBV30 combines with J gene TRBJ1-6; the D gene is possibly TRBD1 (6 bases). This CDR3 region has 15 residues. Germline CDR1 is GTSNPN and CDR2 is SVGIG (reference sequence). V was clipped by 2 bases and J by 7 bases, with 15 bases between them. CDR3 protein: CAWSLSGALNSPLHF. CDR3 DNA: TGTGCCTGGAGTCTCTCAGGGGCCTTGAATTCACCCCTCCACTTT.

This clone has more than one count but fewer than ten. This chain connects TRBV28 to TRBJ1-1, with D perhaps matching TRBD1 (6 bases). The CDR3 is made up of 13 amino acids. V shed 11 bases and J shed 4 bases, with 17 bases lying between them. Germline CDR1 is MDHEN and CDR2 is SYDVKM. The CDR3 nucleotides are TGTGCCTTATCCCAGGGGAGCCCCACTGAAGCTTTCTTT. This sequence encodes CALSQGSPTEAFF.

A remark on this clone: Other DNA sequences from this sample encode an identical CDR3 as well. The chain recombines TRBV19 with TRBJ1-2; D gene unclear. This CDR3 has 11 amino acids. Trimming took 4 bases from V and 4 from J, leaving 4 bases between them. Per the germline V gene, CDR1 is LNHDA and CDR2 is SQIVND (reference sequence). The CDR3 reads CASSTGYGYTF. For the CDR3, the DNA is TGTGCCAGTAGTACGGGCTATGGCTACACCTTC.

This clone was counted a few times. The V and J genes are TRBV7-9 and TRBJ2-1, with D tentatively TRBD2 (6 bases). The CDR3 has 12 residues. Trimming stripped 5 bases from V and 9 bases from J, with 11 bases between. Germline-derived CDR1 and CDR2 are SEHNR and FQNEAQ (reference sequence). This CDR3 reads CASSGGLTEQFF. In DNA, the CDR3 is TGTGCCAGCAGCGGGGGACTGACTGAGCAGTTCTTC.

V and J are TRBV6-6 and TRBJ1-2; TRBD1 matches 7 bases. The CDR3 runs to 14 residues. V lost 4 bases, J lost 5 bases, and 7 bases stayed unmatched. The germline gives CDR1 MNHNY, CDR2 SVGAGI (reference sequence). DNA for the CDR3: TGTGCCAGCAGTTCGGGACAGTGGGTTTATGGCTACACCTTC. Protein sequence: CASSSGQWVYGYTF.

This clone was found a few times. This rearrangement joins TRBV4-1 to TRBJ2-7; unclear D gene. CDR1 and CDR2 (germline): MGHRA, YSYEKL. V gave up 3 bases and J gave up 3 bases, with 12 bases separating them. The CDR3 runs to 14 residues. The CDR3 sequence is CASSQTGRNYEQYF. In DNA, the CDR3 is TGCGCCAGCAGCCAGACGGGTAGGAACTACGAGCAGTACTTC.

This clone has more than one count but fewer than ten. The CDR3 region is CASRADENYGYTF. CDR3 nucleotide sequence: TGTGCCAGCAGGGCGGATGAGAACTATGGCTACACCTTC. J is TRBJ1-2 and V is TRBV4-2; D is unresolved. Per the germline V gene, CDR1 is LGHNA and CDR2 is YNFKEQ. Trimming took 6 bases from V and 2 from J, leaving 10 bases between them. CDR3 size: 13 residues.

This clone has a handful of counts. This chain connects TRBV5-1 to TRBJ1-2; no firm D call. The CDR3 runs to 15 residues. Germline V lookup: CDR1 SGHRS, CDR2 YFSETQ. Trimming took off 1 base at V and 0 bases at J, with 10 bases between the two ends. The CDR3 here is CASSLSSSPNYGYTF. The CDR3 DNA is TGCGCCAGCAGCTTGTCCTCGAGTCCTAACTATGGCTACACCTTC.

Concerning this clone itself: The same CDR3 can be traced to other DNA sequences in this sample. This chain connects TRBV7-9 to TRBJ2-7; tentative D call: TRBD1 (6 bases). V lost 5 bases and J 6 bases, leaving 14 bases between the germline ends. The germline V gene has CDR1 SEHNR and CDR2 FQNEAQ (reference sequence). The CDR3 contains 13 residues. CDR3: CASSPQTGSEQYF. Here the CDR3 DNA reads TGTGCCAGCAGCCCGCAAACAGGGTCCGAGCAGTACTTC.

In this sample, this clone turned up a few times. This chain connects TRBV28 to TRBJ1-2; perhaps TRBD1 as D (5 bases). The CDR3 length is 13 residues. Deletions cut 3 bases from V and 3 bases from J, with 8 bases between. Per the germline V gene, CDR1 is MDHEN and CDR2 is SYDVKM. CDR3 region: CASSLQTDYGYTF. The CDR3 nucleotides are TGTGCCAGCAGTTTGCAGACAGACTATGGCTACACCTTC.

The rearrangement links TRBV18 to TRBJ2-1; 15 bases agree with TRBD2. V shed 5 bases, J shed 6 bases, and the junction held 2 bases outside the gene matches. In germline, CDR1 is KGHSH, CDR2 LQKENI. This CDR3 is 15 amino acids long. DNA for the CDR3: TGTGCCAGCTCAAAGGGACTAGCGGGGGGCAATGAGCAGTTCTTC. This encodes CASSKGLAGGNEQFF. The full variable domain, its missing parts supplied by reference TRBV18 and TRBJ2-1, is NAGVMQNPRHLVRRRGQEARLRCSPMKGHSHVYWYRQLPEEGLKFMVYLQKENIIDESGMPKERFSAEFPKEGPSILRIQQVVRGDSAAYFCASSKGLAGGNEQFFGPGTRLTVL.

This clone was counted only a few times. This CDR3 is CASSATGQGDSYEQYF. The CDR3 coding sequence is TGTGCCAGCAGTGCTACGGGACAGGGGGACTCCTACGAGCAGTACTTC. The gene calls are TRBV6-6 and TRBJ2-7; 11 bases map to TRBD1. The CDR3 is 16 residues long. Trimming removed 5 bases from V and 0 bases from J; junction bases left unmatched: 6. Per germline, CDR1 MNHNY and CDR2 SVGAGI (reference sequence).

This clone was counted between two and nine times. V and J are TRBV19 and TRBJ1-1; D ambiguous. Trimming cost V 5 bases and J 0 bases, with 10 bases left between them. There are 14 residues in the CDR3. Looked up from germline, CDR1 is LNHDA and CDR2 is SQIVND (reference sequence). The CDR3 reads CASSVSVMNTEAFF. The CDR3 nucleotides are TGTGCCAGTAGTGTGTCAGTTATGAACACTGAAGCTTTCTTT.

Details on this clone: This sample includes further DNA sequences coding for the same CDR3. V is TRBV28 and J is TRBJ1-6, with 7 bases fitting TRBD1. Germline V CDR1 and CDR2: MDHEN, SYDVKM. V shed 8 bases and J 7 bases; nucleotides not matched to a gene: 2. The CDR3 runs to 12 residues. The DNA of the CDR3 is TGTGCCAGCCGCAGGGGGAATTCACCCCTCCACTTT. Translating gives CASRRGNSPLHF.

This clone was counted between two and nine times. The chain couples TRBV4-3 to TRBJ2-4; TRBD1 matches 10 bases. The CDR3 is 14 residues long. V dropped 3 bases and J dropped 10; count of bases not matched to a gene: 6. Germline V CDR1 and CDR2: LGHNA, YSLEER. The CDR3 DNA is TGCGCCAGCAGCCAGAGGCCGGGACAGGGGATTCAGTACTTC. Protein product: CASSQRPGQGIQYF.

This clone was counted between two and nine times. CDR3 residues: CASSQRQGAWAFF. CDR3 DNA: TGTGCCAGCAGCCAAAGACAGGGGGCATGGGCTTTCTTT. The chain couples TRBV5-4 to TRBJ1-1, with TRBD1 matching 10 bases. V shed 4 bases and J 11 bases; nucleotides not matched to a gene: 8. CDR1 SGHNT and CDR2 YYREEE come from the germline V gene (reference sequence). This CDR3 spans 13 amino acids.

This clone came up a few times. This CDR3 is also generated by other DNA sequences in the sample. The V gene is TRBV6-5, the J gene TRBJ1-2, with D possibly being TRBD1 (5 bases). Trimming left V 0 bases short and J 4 bases short, with 6 bases between. Germline CDR1 reads MNHEY; CDR2 reads SVGAGI. This CDR3 has 13 amino acids. The CDR3 is CASSYSQGYGYTF. The CDR3 nucleotides are TGTGCCAGCAGTTACTCTCAGGGCTATGGCTACACCTTC.

Here the CDR3 DNA reads TGTGCCAGCAGTTACCCACCGGGGGACTACGAGCAGTACTTC. Translation gives CASSYPPGDYEQYF. The chain uses TRBV28 and TRBJ2-7, with a possible D match to TRBD2 (6 bases). The CDR3 contains 14 residues. Looked up from germline, CDR1 is MDHEN and CDR2 is SYDVKM. Trimming removed 4 bases from V and 3 bases from J, with 13 bases in between.

The sample holds a few counts of this clone. The chain uses TRBV30 and TRBJ1-2, with D possibly being TRBD1 (5 bases). V was shortened by 7 bases and J by 4 bases, with 22 bases between the two germline ends. The CDR3 has 15 residues. Germline loops: CDR1 GTSNPN, CDR2 SVGIG (reference sequence). The CDR3 spells CASPIRTQTPYGYTF. CDR3 in DNA: TGTGCCTCCCCAATACGGACACAAACCCCCTATGGCTACACCTTC.

This clone was found a few times. V usage is TRBV11-2 and J usage is TRBJ2-1; 15 positions agree with TRBD2. Germline trimming cut 5 bases from V and 6 bases from J; bases unmatched to any gene: 2. CDR1 is SGHAT and CDR2 is FQNNGV in the germline V gene. This CDR3 comprises 15 residues. CDR3 in amino acids: CASSGTSGGLNEQFF. The CDR3 DNA follows: TGTGCCAGCAGCGGGACTAGCGGGGGGCTCAATGAGCAGTTCTTC.

The chain uses TRBV27 and TRBJ2-1; weak D call: TRBD1 (7 bases). CDR1 is MNHEY and CDR2 is SMNVEV in the germline V gene (reference sequence). The CDR3 spans 15 residues. V lost 4 bases, J lost 5 bases, and 15 bases lay in between. In DNA form, the CDR3 reads TGTGCCAGCAGTTCTCGCCAGGGGGGCAACAATGAGCAGTTCTTC. Translating gives CASSSRQGGNNEQFF.

This clone was counted only a few times. The chain recombines TRBV6-6 with TRBJ1-2, with 11 positions matching TRBD1. CDR3 length: 14 amino acids. The junction had 8 bases not matched to a gene; V was cut back by 6 bases and J by 8 bases. The germline CDR1 and CDR2 sequences are MNHNY and SVGAGI (reference sequence). This CDR3 reads CASRGGQGGLGYTF. CDR3 DNA sequence: TGTGCCAGCAGAGGGGGACAGGGGGGCCTCGGCTACACCTTC.